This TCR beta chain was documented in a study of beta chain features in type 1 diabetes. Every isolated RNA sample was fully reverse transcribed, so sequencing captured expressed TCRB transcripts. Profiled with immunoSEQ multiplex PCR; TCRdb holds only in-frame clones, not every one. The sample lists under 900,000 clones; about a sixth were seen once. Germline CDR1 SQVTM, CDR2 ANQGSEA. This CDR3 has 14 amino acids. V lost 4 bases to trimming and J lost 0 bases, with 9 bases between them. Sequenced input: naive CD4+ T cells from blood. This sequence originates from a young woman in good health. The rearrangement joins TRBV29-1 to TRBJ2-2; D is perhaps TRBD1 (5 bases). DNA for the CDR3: TGCAGCGTTGGGTACAGGACGAACACCGGGGAGCTGTTTTTT. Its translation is CSVGYRTNTGELFF.